This TCR beta chain came from a study of shared clonotypes between healthy human individuals. Broader study findings: Generally, estimated richness proved larger in naive subsets than it did in memory subsets.

A remark on this clone: Its antigen is as yet unknown. Mismatch with germline at one junction end may stem from a read error. This same CDR3 is encoded by further DNA sequences in the sample.

Splitting of CD4+ cells produced CD45RA+ naive and CD45RA-negative memory subsets. The germline V gene has CDR1 SGHNT and CDR2 YYREEE (reference sequence). CDR3 length equals 15 residues. Assay used: immunoSEQ multiplex PCR; TCRdb lists only in-frame clones, some missing. The sample lists more than 500,000 clones; roughly 95% were seen once. The TCR was taken from a woman under 40 in good health. The chain is built from TRBV5-4 and TRBJ2-5; TRBD1 agrees at 10 bases. Sequenced: naive CD4+ T cells sorted from blood. Subset denoted: CD45RA+ positively selected. The CDR3: CASSSPGTGVETQYF. CDR3 nucleotide sequence: TGTGCCAGTAGCTCTCCCGGGACAGGGGTAGAGACCCAGTACTTC.